The present T cell receptor (beta chain) was sequenced within a study of cytomegalovirus exposure and HLA in healthy donors. For this clone: Antigen specificity is unknown.

Notes on the study in general: Most TCR sequences were rare, but some public TCRs occurred in many donors. Some 16,000 TCR beta sequences were associated with HLA alleles at 0.05 false discovery rate in a later analysis.

60 Vbeta and 13 Jbeta primers were used in PCR. Some clones are missing from TCRdb's copy, which holds only in-frame ones; the method was immunoSEQ multiplex PCR. The sample lists 250,000 or so clones, about 93% occurring once. The CDR3 has 13 residues. Trimming removed 4 bases from V and 6 bases from J, with 13 bases in between. Germline V gene sequence: CDR1 SGHVS, CDR2 FQNEAQ. The origin of this receptor is a girl aged 2 to 9 in good health and CMV-seronegative. The sample comprised PBMCs. V gene TRBV7-8 combines with J gene TRBJ2-7; the D is unclear. Here the CDR3 reads CASSYTFSGEQYF. In DNA form, the CDR3 reads TGTGCCAGCAGCTATACTTTCTCAGGCGAGCAGTACTTC.